This T cell receptor (beta chain) was profiled in a study of CD8+ T cells in alopecia areata. This clone turned up a few times. The antigen is undetermined. Treatment noted: oral pan-JAK inhibitor, 5-10 mg twice daily. In each case, RNA was isolated and then reverse transcribed into cDNA as the sequencing template. Profiling relied on immunoSEQ multiplex PCR, and the TCRdb table lists in-frame clones only, not all of them. This sample has 200,000 to 250,000 clones; around 65% occur once, and the top ten carry 4% to 4.5%. The CDR3 extends over 16 amino acids. Germline V lookup: CDR1 LNHNV, CDR2 YYDKDF (reference sequence). V lost 1 base and J lost 5; bases outside the gene matches: 3. Study findings and constraints: Scalp repertoires also include resident alphabeta T cells from normal skin.

The J gene is TRBJ2-5, the V gene TRBV15; TRBD2 agrees at 14 bases. The TCR comes from a human donor with alopecia areata. The sample here was CD4+ T cells sorted from blood, taken at week 4, from a patient treated with tofacitinib. CDR3 residues: CATSRATSGGAETQYF. CDR3 bases: TGTGCCACCAGCAGAGCGACTAGCGGGGGGGCCGAGACCCAGTACTTC.